This record looks at one T cell receptor beta chain sequence and its context. This entry belongs to a study of cytomegalovirus exposure and HLA in healthy donors. Germline V lookup: CDR1 SQVTM, CDR2 ANQGSEA. This CDR3 comprises 14 residues. Trimming stripped 4 bases from V and 4 bases from J, with 13 bases between. Amplification used 60 Vbeta primers and 13 Jbeta primers. The repertoire was sequenced with immunoSEQ multiplex PCR; TCRdb's copy has only in-frame clones and lacks some. This sample has about 140,000 clones; 60% to 85% occur once, and the top ten carry approximately 4%. This sequence originates from a man in his late teens or twenties in good health and CMV-seronegative. The rearrangement links TRBV29-1 to TRBJ2-2; possible D gene TRBD1, 6 bases. The sample taken for sequencing was PBMCs. CDR3 in amino acids: CSVAPGTTTGELFF. DNA for the CDR3: TGCAGCGTTGCCCCCGGGACAACCACCGGGGAGCTGTTTTTT.